This TCR beta chain was captured by sequencing in a study of OX40 agonist ivuxolimab in advanced cancers. Whole-study context: The patients got ivuxolimab, which is an agonistic anti-OX40 (CD134) antibody.

The CDR3 extends over 15 amino acids. Trimming removed 2 bases at V and 2 bases at J, with 10 bases between. Germline CDR1 KGHSH, CDR2 LQKENI. Clones were read by immunoSEQ multiplex PCR, and TCRdb kept only the in-frame ones, dropping some. This sample carries some 99,000 clones, 90% of them seen once, and the ten largest clones take around 1.6%. This clonotype was obtained from an adult with an advanced solid tumor such as melanoma, head and neck, liver or kidney cancer. V usage is TRBV18 and J usage is TRBJ1-5; maybe TRBD1 (5 bases). The material was CD4+ or CD8+ T cells sorted from blood, obtained in a trial of the OX40 agonist ivuxolimab. The CDR3 spells CASSPSGAGNQPQHF. The CDR3 nucleotides read TGTGCCAGCTCACCATCTGGGGCTGGCAATCAGCCCCAGCATTTT.